The 17 T cell receptor beta chains in this list originate from one sample, sequenced in a study of identical twins. TCRdb processed the 5' RACE reads anew with MiXCR; each CDR3 protein has one entry. The sample contains approximately 240,000 distinct CDR3 sequences, more than 13% of which appear only once. Sequencing used memory (CD45RO+) T cells sorted from blood. These receptors were taken from a woman aged 18-35 years in good health.

The gene calls are TRBV7-2 and TRBJ2-3; 16 bases align to TRBD2. Germline trimming cut 6 bases from V and 10 bases from J; bases unmatched to any gene: 4. Germline CDR1 SGHTA, CDR2 FQGNSA. The length of the CDR3 is 14 residues. The CDR3 DNA sequence: TGTGCCAGCAGAATCGGGACTAGCGGGAGGGCGCAGTATTTT. Translation gives CASRIGTSGRAQYF. Full variable domain (rest looked up from reference TRBV7-2 and TRBJ2-3): GAGVSQSPSNKVTEKGKDVELRCDPISGHTALYWYRQSLGQGLEFLIYFQGNSAPDKSGLPSDRFSAERTGGSVSTLTIQRTQQEDSAVYLCASRIGTSGRAQYFGPGTRLTVL.

This clonotype was detected only a few times. This rearrangement joins TRBV15 to TRBJ2-3; D assignment may be TRBD1 or TRBD2 (5 bases each). Looked up from germline, CDR1 is LNHNV and CDR2 is YYDKDF (reference sequence). The CDR3 has 14 amino acids. V dropped 1 base and J dropped 5 bases, with 10 bases sitting between them. CDR3 bases: TGTGCCACCAGCAGAGGGGGACGGGAAGATACGCAGTATTTT. Translation gives CATSRGGREDTQYF. Full variable domain (outside the CDR3, taken from reference TRBV15 and TRBJ2-3): DAMVIQNPRYQVTQFGKPVTLSCSQTLNHNVMYWYQQKSSQAPKLLFHYYDKDFNNEADTPDNFQSRRPNTSFCFLDIRSPGLGDTAMYLCATSRGGREDTQYFGPGTRLTVL.

A few counts support this clonotype. The chain uses TRBV6-1 and TRBJ2-4; tentatively, D is TRBD1 (6 bases). V was pared by 8 bases and J by 2 bases, with 16 bases between. The germline CDR1 and CDR2 sequences are MNHNS and SASEGT. The CDR3 sequence is 15 residues long. The CDR3 DNA reads as TGTGCCAGCCAAACAGGGCCTGGGACCAAAAACATTCAGTACTTC. Its translation: CASQTGPGTKNIQYF.

This clonotype was detected a few times. The CDR3 bases are TGTGCCAGCGCAACTAGCGGGAGCTACAATGAGCAGTTCTTC. It codes for CASATSGSYNEQFF. The chain combines TRBV27 with TRBJ2-1; 11 bases match TRBD2. The length of the CDR3 is 14 residues. Germline CDR1 reads MNHEY; CDR2 reads SMNVEV (reference sequence). Trimming removed 8 bases from V and 3 bases from J; junction bases left unmatched: 3.

This clonotype showed up just a few times. The V and J genes are TRBV7-2 and TRBJ2-7; 8 bases are shared with TRBD1. CDR1 and CDR2 from the germline V gene are SGHTA and FQGNSA. The J segment lost 4 bases and the V segment lost 5 bases, leaving 10 bases of the junction unmatched. The CDR3 sequence is 15 residues long. The CDR3 sequence: CASSLSRGRVYEQYF. The CDR3 region has the DNA TGTGCCAGCAGCCTAAGCAGGGGGCGGGTGTACGAGCAGTACTTC.

The rearrangement uses TRBV20-1 and TRBJ2-7; the match to TRBD2 covers 8 bases. The CDR3 loop spans 12 amino acids. Per the germline V gene, CDR1 is DFQATT and CDR2 is SNEGSKA (reference sequence). The junction had 4 bases not matched to a gene; V was cut back by 7 bases and J by 2 bases. The CDR3 here is CSVRREAYEQYF. CDR3 bases: TGCAGTGTTAGGCGGGAGGCCTACGAGCAGTACTTC.

This clonotype was counted only a few times. The chain joins TRBV20-1 to TRBJ1-2, with D unclear. This CDR3 comprises 12 residues. The ends were cut back, 3 bases at V and 7 bases at J, with 12 bases in the middle. Germline assignment: CDR1 DFQATT and CDR2 SNEGSKA (reference sequence). The DNA for the CDR3 is TGCAGTGCTAGGGAGGGATTCGTTGGCTACACCTTC. This gives the protein CSAREGFVGYTF.

The V call is TRBV5-1, the J call TRBJ2-3, with D tentatively TRBD1 or TRBD2 (6 bases each). V was clipped by 4 bases and J by 5 bases, with 23 bases between them. CDR3 length equals 17 residues. From germline, CDR1 is SGHRS and CDR2 YFSETQ. The CDR3 coding sequence is TGCGCCAGCAGCCATACACCGGTTCGGGGGCCAGGAGATACGCAGTATTTT. Amino acids: CASSHTPVRGPGDTQYF.

The sample holds many counts of this clonotype. V and J are TRBV6-5 and TRBJ1-1; D ambiguous. Germline CDR1 is MNHEY and CDR2 is SVGAGI. V was shortened by 4 bases and J by 0 bases, with 12 bases between the two germline ends. The CDR3 runs 15 residues. The CDR3: CASSSTGVLNTEAFF. The CDR3 nucleotides read TGTGCCAGCAGTTCCACCGGTGTCTTGAACACTGAAGCTTTCTTT.

The sample holds many counts of this clonotype. The chain uses TRBV11-2 and TRBJ2-3; 8 bases map to TRBD2. This CDR3 is 18 amino acids long. With V trimmed by 3 bases and J by 2 bases, 13 bases remained unmatched. Germline V gives CDR1 SGHAT, CDR2 FQNNGV. The CDR3 here is CASSLTPTSGRHTDTQYF. The CDR3 DNA reads as TGTGCCAGCAGCTTGACTCCGACCAGCGGGAGACACACAGATACGCAGTATTTT.

This clonotype was found many times. The chain uses TRBV24-1 and TRBJ2-1; TRBD2 aligns across 7 bases. The germline CDR1 and CDR2 sequences are KGHDR and SFDVKD. CDR3 size: 16 residues. The junction had 11 bases not matched to a gene; V was cut back by 3 bases and J by 7 bases. In DNA, the CDR3 is TGTGCCACCAGTGATACCAGGGTAAGGGGAGGGAATGAGCAGTTCTTC. This translates into CATSDTRVRGGNEQFF.

Only a few counts were recorded for this clonotype. This chain connects TRBV7-9 to TRBJ1-4, with no clear D. With 3 bases removed from V and 0 bases from J, the gap between germline ends came to 5 bases. This CDR3 contains 14 residues. The germline CDR1 and CDR2 sequences are SEHNR and FQNEAQ (reference sequence). CDR3 sequence reads: CASSFFATNEKLFF. For the CDR3, the DNA is TGTGCCAGCAGCTTTTTTGCAACTAATGAAAAACTGTTTTTT.

This clonotype was seen a handful of times. J is TRBJ2-6 and V is TRBV5-1, with D possibly being TRBD1 (6 bases). Germline CDR1 and CDR2: SGHRS and YFSETQ. Trimming stripped 4 bases from V and 0 bases from J, with 14 bases between. The CDR3 is 17 amino acids. This CDR3 is CASSMSTGNSGANVLTF. The CDR3 region has the DNA TGCGCCAGCAGCATGTCGACAGGAAACTCTGGGGCCAACGTCCTGACTTTC.

As to this clonotype: Being one base from a much bigger clone, this may be a read error. The chain combines TRBV29-1 with TRBJ2-7; D is undetermined. The CDR3 is 12 amino acids. Germline CDR1 reads SQVTM; CDR2 reads ANQGSEA. The CDR3: CSVVKSERERYF. The CDR3 nucleotides read TGCAGCGTGGTGAAGAGCGAACGCGAGCGGTACTTC.

This clonotype occurred a few times. V and J are TRBV7-2 and TRBJ2-6, with a weak D call TRBD2 (5 bases). V was trimmed by 1 base and J by 4 bases, leaving 11 bases between them. The length of the CDR3 is 16 residues. Germline CDR1 and CDR2: SGHTA and FQGNSA. The CDR3 DNA reads TGTGCCAGCAGCTTAGTTCGGGGATCCGGGGCCAACGTCCTGACTTTC. It encodes CASSLVRGSGANVLTF. The variable domain in full, completed from reference TRBV7-2 and TRBJ2-6, reads GAGVSQSPSNKVTEKGKDVELRCDPISGHTALYWYRQSLGQGLEFLIYFQGNSAPDKSGLPSDRFSAERTGGSVSTLTIQRTQQEDSAVYLCASSLVRGSGANVLTFGAGSRLTVL.

The sample holds a few counts of this clonotype. The chain recombines TRBV5-1 with TRBJ1-2; D unresolved. CDR1 and CDR2 (germline): SGHRS, YFSETQ. This CDR3 is built from 17 residues. Trimming shortened V by 3 bases and J by 0 bases, and 18 bases separated the two germline ends. The CDR3: CASSSTTSRLANYGYTF. The CDR3 region has the DNA TGCGCCAGCAGCTCTACCACCTCCAGGCTAGCTAACTATGGCTACACCTTC.

This chain uses TRBV10-3 with TRBJ2-7, with D perhaps matching TRBD1 (5 bases). Germline-derived CDR1 and CDR2 are ENHRY and SYGVKD. This CDR3 has 13 residues. V gave up 4 bases and J gave up 4 bases, with 11 bases separating them. The CDR3 DNA reads as TGTGCCATCAGTGTCGACAGAAGATACGAGCAGTACTTC. Translated: CAISVDRRYEQYF.